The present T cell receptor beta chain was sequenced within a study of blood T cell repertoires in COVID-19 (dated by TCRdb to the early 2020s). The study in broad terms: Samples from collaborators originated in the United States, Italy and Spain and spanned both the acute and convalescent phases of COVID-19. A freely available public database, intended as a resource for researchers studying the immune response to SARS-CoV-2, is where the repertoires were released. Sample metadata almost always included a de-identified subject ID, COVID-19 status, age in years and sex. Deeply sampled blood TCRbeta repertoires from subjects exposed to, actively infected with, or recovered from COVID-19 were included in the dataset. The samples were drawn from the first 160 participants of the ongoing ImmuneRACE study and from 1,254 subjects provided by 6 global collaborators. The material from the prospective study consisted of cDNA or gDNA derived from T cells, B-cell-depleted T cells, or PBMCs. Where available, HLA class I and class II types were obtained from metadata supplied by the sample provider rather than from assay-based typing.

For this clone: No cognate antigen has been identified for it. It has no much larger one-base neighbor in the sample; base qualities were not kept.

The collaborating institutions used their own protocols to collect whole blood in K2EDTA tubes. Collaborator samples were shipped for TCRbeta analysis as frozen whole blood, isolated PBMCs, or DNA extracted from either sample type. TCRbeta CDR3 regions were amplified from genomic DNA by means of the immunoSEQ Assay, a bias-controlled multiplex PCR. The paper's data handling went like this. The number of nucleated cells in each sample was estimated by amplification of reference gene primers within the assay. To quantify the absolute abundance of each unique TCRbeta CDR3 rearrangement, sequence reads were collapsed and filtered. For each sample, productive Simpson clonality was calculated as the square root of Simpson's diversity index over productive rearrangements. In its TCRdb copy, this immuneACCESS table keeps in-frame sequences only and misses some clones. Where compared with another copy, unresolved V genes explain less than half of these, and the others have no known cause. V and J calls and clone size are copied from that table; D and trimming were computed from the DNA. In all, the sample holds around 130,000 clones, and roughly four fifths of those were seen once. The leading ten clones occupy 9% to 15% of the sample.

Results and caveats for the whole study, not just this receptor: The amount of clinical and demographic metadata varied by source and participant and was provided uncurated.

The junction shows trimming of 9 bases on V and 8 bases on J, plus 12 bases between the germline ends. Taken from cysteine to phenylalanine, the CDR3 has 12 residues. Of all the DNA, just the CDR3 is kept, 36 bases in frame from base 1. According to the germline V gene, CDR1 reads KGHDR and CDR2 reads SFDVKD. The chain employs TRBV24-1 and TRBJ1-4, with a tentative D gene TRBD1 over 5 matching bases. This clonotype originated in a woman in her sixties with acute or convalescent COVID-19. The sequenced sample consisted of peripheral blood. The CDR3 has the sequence CATGSGDEKLFF. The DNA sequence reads TGTGCCACCGGGAGCGGGGACGAAAAACTGTTTTTT.